The clone carrying this T cell receptor beta chain was counted a single time. Its target is not known. Trimming pared 2 bases from V and 8 bases from J, leaving 18 bases between. Germline V gene data show CDR1 as MDHEN and CDR2 as SYDVKM. The CDR3 extends over 15 amino acids. These data belong to a study of cytomegalovirus exposure and HLA in healthy donors. About the research overall: It was reported in a later analysis that the same platform had been used for the 120 validation repertoires as for the roughly 670 first-cohort repertoires. The study, taken as a whole, reports: The finding came from a later analysis; first-cohort TCR clusters tended to co-occur in the 110 or so validation repertoires. Altogether, some 170 TCR beta chains were recorded as cytomegalovirus-associated.

It was the approximately 120-subject validation cohort, separate from the approximately 700-subject first cohort, to which the donors belonged. Repertoires were generated with immunoSEQ multiplex PCR, while TCRdb's copy carries only in-frame clones and drops some. The data hold over 200,000 clones, with over 75% observed a single time. The sequence came from a woman aged 18-29 years in good health and CMV-seropositive. The chain combines TRBV28 with TRBJ1-2, with D possibly being TRBD1 (5 bases). Sequenced material: PBMCs. The CDR3 nucleotides are TGTGCCAGCAGTTTAGGGGCAGGTCCCCATGAGGGCTACACCTTC. Its protein is CASSLGAGPHEGYTF.